This T cell receptor beta chain was recovered during a study of vaccination effects on CD4 cells after COVID-19 (dated by TCRdb to 2021 to 2024). About the study as a whole: Each participant got two doses of an mRNA SARS-CoV-2 vaccine, either BNT162b2 or mRNA-1273. Pre-vaccine samples were collected from two convalescent patients 16 days and one week before the first dose, corresponding to 142 and 148 days after COVID-19 diagnosis. In both COVID-19 convalescent patients and infection-naive vaccine recipients, the study compared SARS-CoV-2 spike-specific CD4+ TCR repertoires from before mRNA vaccination with those from after it. Altogether, around eleven COVID-19 convalescent patients and a few SARS-CoV-2-naive healthy vaccine recipients made up the full study. In the study, cultures from other donors were sequenced using the Oncomine TCR Beta short-read assay on an Illumina iSeq 100.

In the ViraFEST assay, PBMC were stimulated with viral peptide pools, and antigen-specific CD4+ T cell clonotypes were then identified by expansion using TCR sequencing. After around eleven days of culture, CD4+ T cells were isolated with the EasySep CD4+ T cell isolation kit. Convalescent patients had PCR-confirmed SARS-CoV-2 infection between March and December 2020, before Alpha, Beta and Delta variants emerged in the United States. Approximately 2 million PBMC per well were cultured in IMDM with approximately 5% human AB serum, about 9.4 IU/ml IL-2 and gentamicin, plus 10 ug/ml peptides. Half of the culture medium was replaced with fresh IL-2-containing medium on days 3 and 7. Each peptide stimulation condition was cultured in triplicate wells unless otherwise noted. Using Ficoll-Paque Plus gradient centrifugation, PBMC were separated from whole blood and then either used fresh or cryopreserved at -140C. Genomic DNA was extracted from cultured CD4+ T cells with the QIAamp micro DNA kit.

Beyond this particular receptor, the publication reports: The study was limited by a small number of convalescent patients, and early post-infection timepoints were lacking. For convalescent patients, new clones induced by the vaccine made up most of the post-vaccine spike-reactive repertoire, and these new clones were largely distinct from the clones induced by infection. Both infection-induced and vaccine-induced clones contracted markedly at late post-vaccination timepoints, which is consistent with waning T cell responses.

This clone was counted only a few times. Its antigen has not been determined. Base qualities are not at hand, and no much larger clone is one base apart. The library was obtained by the immunoSEQ multiplex PCR assay. TCR beta CDR3 sequencing was performed on DNA from the cultured, isolated CD4+ T cells. The authors' pipeline ran thus. Non-productive TCR sequences were removed, reads were trimmed to the CDR3 region, and CDR3s of at least 7 amino acids were retained. Antigen-specific clonotypes were identified with the MANAFEST web app by comparing expansion in peptide wells against reference cultures. To count as positive, a clone had to show expansion at FDR<0.05 compared with the reference and with all other wells, an odds ratio above 5, and a frequency above 0.1% in two replicate wells. Cross-reactive clonotypes were defined as significantly expanded in SARS-CoV-2 spike wells and in at least one common cold coronavirus spike condition. Levenshtein distance calculated with the stringdist R package was used to assess CDR3 similarity, and unrooted trees were constructed with ape in R 3.6.1. Here the immuneACCESS table is served through TCRdb, limited to in-frame sequences with V and J called. Missing clones are a known gap in these copies; in checked studies unresolved V genes cover under half, and the rest lacks a known reason. V and J calls plus clone size are reproduced from that table; the DNA served to infer D and trimming. In this sample the table shows some 19,000 clones, roughly 74% of which occur a single time. The top ten hold around two fifths of the sample.

Per the germline V gene (reference sequence), SEHNR is the CDR1 and FQNEAQ is the CDR2. There are 16 amino acids in the CDR3, from cysteine to phenylalanine inclusive. Only CDR3 DNA is held: 48 bases, read in frame from base 1. V is cut back by 7 bases and J by 0 bases, with 10 bases in the junction unmatched. This material consisted of CD4+ T cells from PBMCs cultured with a peptide pool, taken before COVID-19 vaccination. The V and J segments used are TRBV7-9 and TRBJ2-3; 7 nucleotides in the junction match TRBD2. This sequence was found in a human donor who had a prior SARS-CoV-2 infection. The DNA sequence follows: TGTGCCAGCAATCGGTGGTGGCGGGAGAGCACAGATACGCAGTATTTT. This codes for CASNRWWRESTDTQYF.